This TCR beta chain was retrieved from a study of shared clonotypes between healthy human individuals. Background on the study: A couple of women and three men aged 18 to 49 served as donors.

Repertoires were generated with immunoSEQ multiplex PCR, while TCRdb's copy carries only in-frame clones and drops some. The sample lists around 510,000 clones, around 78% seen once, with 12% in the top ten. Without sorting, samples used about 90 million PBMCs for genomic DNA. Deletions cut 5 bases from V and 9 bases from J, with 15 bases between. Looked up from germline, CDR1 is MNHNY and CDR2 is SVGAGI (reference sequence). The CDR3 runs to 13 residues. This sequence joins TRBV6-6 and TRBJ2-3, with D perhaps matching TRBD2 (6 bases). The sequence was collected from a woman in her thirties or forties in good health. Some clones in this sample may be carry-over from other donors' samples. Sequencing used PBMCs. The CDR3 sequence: CASSPQPEGTQYF. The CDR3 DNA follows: TGTGCCAGCAGTCCTCAGCCGGAGGGGACGCAGTATTTT.